The 6 T cell receptor beta chains in this list originate from one sample, sequenced in a study of T cell responses to AZD1222 COVID-19 vaccine. Repertoires were generated with immunoSEQ multiplex PCR, while TCRdb's copy carries only in-frame clones and drops some. Of approximately 190,000 clones listed, 85% to 95% are singletons. The input for sequencing was peripheral blood, taken 28 days after the second AZD1222 dose. The source is an adult who received the AZD1222 COVID-19 vaccine.

This chain uses TRBV18 with TRBJ1-2; D unresolved. This CDR3 spans 14 amino acids. With 0 bases removed from V and 6 bases from J, the gap between germline ends came to 11 bases. Germline loops: CDR1 KGHSH, CDR2 LQKENI. As DNA, the CDR3 is TGTGCCAGCTCACCACCGGATCAGGTCCATGGCTACACCTTC. This gives the protein CASSPPDQVHGYTF.

The chain carries TRBV18 and TRBJ1-1; no firm D call. CDR1 and CDR2 (germline): KGHSH, LQKENI. The V end lost 6 bases, the J end lost 3 bases, and 17 bases lay between the germline ends. This CDR3 spans 15 amino acids. Here the CDR3 DNA reads TGTGCCAGCTCGGAACAGAGGGCCCTGGACACTGAAGCTTTCTTT. It is translated as CASSEQRALDTEAFF.

The chain links TRBV30 to TRBJ1-1, with D maybe TRBD1 (6 bases). The CDR3 is made up of 13 amino acids. Per the germline V gene, CDR1 is GTSNPN and CDR2 is SVGIG (reference sequence). The germline V and J ends were trimmed by 0 bases and 6 bases, with 11 bases remaining between them. The CDR3 coding sequence is TGTGCCTGGAGTGTATGGGGGGGCCCTGAAGCTTTCTTT. Residues: CAWSVWGGPEAFF.

The chain links TRBV6-1 to TRBJ1-4; D call uncertain. The CDR3 contains 18 residues. CDR1 and CDR2 (germline): MNHNS, SASEGT. V was clipped by 1 base and J by 8 bases, with 23 bases between them. The CDR3 protein is CASSEDPFGRGGREKLFF. The CDR3 nucleotides are TGTGCCAGCAGTGAAGACCCCTTCGGCCGGGGAGGGCGGGAAAAACTGTTTTTT.

The chain uses TRBV5-4 and TRBJ2-7; D unclear. In germline, CDR1 is SGHNT, CDR2 YYREEE (reference sequence). This CDR3 comprises 14 residues. With 2 bases removed from V and 2 bases from J, the gap between germline ends came to 11 bases. This CDR3 is CASSLERFPYEQYF. The CDR3 DNA reads as TGTGCCAGCAGCTTAGAACGGTTTCCCTACGAGCAGTACTTC.

The chain recombines TRBV19 with TRBJ1-1; 8 bases are shared with TRBD1. This CDR3 region has 18 residues. Germline V gene data show CDR1 as LNHDA and CDR2 as SQIVND (reference sequence). V was pared by 8 bases and J by 4 bases, with 21 bases of the junction left unmatched. The CDR3 sequence: CASPPRYWTGSSSTEAFF. The DNA for the CDR3 is TGTGCCAGTCCACCCCGGTATTGGACAGGGTCGTCGTCCACTGAAGCTTTCTTT.